This is a list of T cell receptor beta chains from one sample in a study of long-term antiretroviral therapy in people with HIV. Assay: immunoSEQ multiplex PCR; the TCRdb copy retains only in-frame clones and omits some. The profile shows 30,000 to 35,000 clones, approximately 75% of them singletons. The specimen comprised unsorted PBMCs, sampled 3 years after starting antiretroviral therapy. All receptors derive from a man between 45 and 60 years old with HIV. CDR3s include the opening cysteine and the closing phenylalanine or tryptophan. The order of the fields is D gene, J gene, V gene, clone size, CDR3 protein, CDR3 DNA. A D gene is named only where the DNA matches it firmly. Part of the rows lack a size; the others show once, few, many or a class for expanded clones.

>.|TRBJ2-1|TRBV9|.
CASSVGPYNEQFF
TGTGCCAGCAGCGTAGGCCCCTACAATGAGCAGTTCTTC
>.|TRBJ2-7|TRBV7-9|.
CASSHRDHYEQYF
TGTGCCAGCAGCCACAGGGACCACTACGAGCAGTACTTC
>.|TRBJ1-1|TRBV18|.
CASSPSSRNTEAFF
TGTGCCAGCTCACCCTCCTCACGGAACACTGAAGCTTTCTTT
>.|TRBJ1-2|TRBV6-5|.
CASSYSVGWYGYTF
TGTGCCAGCAGTTACTCGGTGGGGTGGTATGGCTACACCTTC
>.|TRBJ2-3|TRBV18|.
CASSEGAITDTQYF
TGTGCCAGCTCGGAGGGGGCCATCACAGATACGCAGTATTTT
>.|TRBJ1-1|TRBV4-3|.
CASSQGTSMNTEAFF
TGCGCCAGCAGCCAAGGCACTAGCATGAACACTGAAGCTTTCTTT
>.|TRBJ2-7|TRBV4-3|once
CASSQDQQRPEQYF
TGCGCCAGCAGCCAAGATCAACAGCGCCCCGAGCAGTACTTC
>.|TRBJ2-5|TRBV11-2|.
CASSLEAGQETQYF
TGTGCCAGCAGCTTAGAGGCAGGACAAGAGACCCAGTACTTC
>TRBD1|TRBJ1-5|TRBV5-1|once
CASSQGQGNQPQHF
TGCGCCAGCAGCCAGGGACAGGGCAATCAGCCCCAGCATTTT
>.|TRBJ2-3|TRBV4-3|.
CASSQDAGISDTQYF
TGCGCCAGCAGCCAAGATGCAGGGATTTCAGATACGCAGTATTTT
>.|TRBJ2-6|TRBV9|.
CASSVGGAGANVLTF
TGTGCCAGCAGCGTGGGGGGAGCTGGGGCCAACGTCCTGACTTTC
>.|TRBJ2-5|TRBV12-5|.
CASGSFSRGQETQYF
TGTGCTAGTGGTTCGTTCTCTAGGGGCCAAGAGACCCAGTACTTC
>.|TRBJ2-7|TRBV7-9|.
CASSPYPNEQYF
TGTGCCAGCAGCCCCTATCCCAACGAGCAGTACTTC
>.|TRBJ2-7|TRBV19|.
CASSIEGRPYEQYF
TGTGCCAGTAGTATTGAGGGGCGCCCCTACGAGCAGTACTTC
>.|TRBJ2-7|TRBV7-2|.
CASSVRDTYEQYF
TGTGCCAGCAGCGTCCGGGACACCTACGAGCAGTACTTC
>TRBD1|TRBJ1-2|TRBV5-6|.
CASSIGTASYGYTF
TGTGCCAGCAGCATCGGGACAGCGAGCTATGGCTACACCTTC
>.|TRBJ2-1|TRBV19|.
CASSPASYNEQFF
TGTGCCAGTAGCCCTGCTTCCTACAATGAGCAGTTCTTC
>.|TRBJ1-4|TRBV19|.
CASRLTGTEKLFF
TGTGCCAGTAGACTTACAGGGACCGAAAAACTGTTTTTT
>.|TRBJ1-5|TRBV11-2|.
CASSLAGSNQPQHF
TGTGCCAGCAGCTTAGCCGGTAGCAATCAGCCCCAGCATTTT
>TRBD2|TRBJ2-6|TRBV11-2|few
CASSLPGGAVSGANVLTF
TGTGCCAGCAGCCTACCGGGGGGGGCGGTCTCTGGGGCCAACGTCCTGACTTTC
>.|TRBJ1-1|TRBV7-9|.
CASSYAGWNTEAFF
TGTGCCAGCAGCTATGCAGGGTGGAACACTGAAGCTTTCTTT
>TRBD2|TRBJ2-7|TRBV14|once
CASSGAGGTEQYF
TGTGCCAGCAGCGGAGCGGGAGGGACCGAGCAGTACTTC
>.|TRBJ2-2|TRBV19|.
CASKAGFGNTGELFF
TGTGCCAGTAAAGCAGGGTTTGGGAACACCGGGGAGCTGTTTTTT
>TRBD1|TRBJ1-2|TRBV28|.
CASSIGTGGFDYGYTF
TGTGCCAGCAGTATCGGGACAGGGGGCTTTGACTATGGCTACACCTTC
>TRBD2|TRBJ2-1|TRBV7-2|few
CASTPPGGYNEQFF
TGTGCCAGCACCCCCCCCGGGGGGTACAATGAGCAGTTCTTC
>.|TRBJ1-1|TRBV11-2|.
CASSSQGGAAEAFF
TGTGCCAGCAGCTCACAGGGAGGGGCGGCTGAAGCTTTCTTT
>.|TRBJ1-2|TRBV5-5|.
CASSRGSINYGYTF
TGTGCCAGCAGCCGAGGGTCAATTAACTATGGCTACACCTTC
>.|TRBJ1-4|TRBV28|.
CASSLAQVVGKLFF
TGTGCCAGCAGTTTAGCCCAGGTAGTCGGAAAACTGTTTTTT
>.|TRBJ1-6|TRBV11-1|few
CASSLAGTSNSPLHF
TGTGCCAGCAGCTTAGCTGGGACATCAAATTCACCCCTCCACTTT
>.|TRBJ1-1|TRBV7-8|few
CASSRWGERADTEAFF
TGTGCCAGCAGCCGGTGGGGGGAGCGCGCGGACACTGAAGCTTTCTTT
>.|TRBJ1-5|TRBV7-9|.
CASSRAGVPESNQPQHF
TGTGCCAGCAGCCGAGCGGGGGTCCCGGAAAGCAATCAGCCCCAGCATTTT
>TRBD1|TRBJ1-6|TRBV7-9|.
CASSFDGQVLSLHF
TGTGCCAGCAGCTTCGACGGACAGGTTCTTTCCCTCCACTTT
>TRBD1|TRBJ1-1|TRBV7-9|.
CASSFRQGADTEAFF
TGTGCCAGCAGCTTTCGACAGGGGGCTGACACTGAAGCTTTCTTT
>.|TRBJ1-1|TRBV5-1|.
CASSLEPGARAEAFF
TGCGCCAGCAGCTTGGAACCGGGGGCGAGGGCTGAAGCTTTCTTT
>.|TRBJ1-1|TRBV7-3|once
CASSLTVKTEAFF
TGTGCCAGCAGCTTAACGGTTAAAACTGAAGCTTTCTTT
>.|TRBJ2-2|TRBV7-2|.
CASSLGGYDTGELFF
TGTGCCAGCAGCTTAGGCGGGTACGACACCGGGGAGCTGTTTTTT
>TRBD1|TRBJ2-2|TRBV4-2|.
CASSKGQGANTGELFF
TGTGCCAGCAGCAAGGGACAGGGGGCGAACACCGGGGAGCTGTTTTTT
>TRBD1|TRBJ1-2|TRBV4-3|.
CASSHGQGTNYGYTF
TGCGCCAGCAGCCACGGACAGGGGACTAACTATGGCTACACCTTC
>.|TRBJ2-5|TRBV27|once
CASSLKTQYF
TGTGCCAGCAGTTTAAAGACCCAGTACTTC
>.|TRBJ2-1|TRBV11-3|.
CASSFGGLSYNEQFF
TGTGCCAGCAGCTTCGGGGGCCTCTCCTACAATGAGCAGTTCTTC
>.|TRBJ2-3|TRBV29-1|.
CSARHELTDTQYF
TGCAGCGCAAGACACGAGCTTACAGATACGCAGTATTTT
>.|TRBJ1-1|TRBV11-2|.
CASDHRDTEAFF
TGTGCCAGTGACCACAGGGACACTGAAGCTTTCTTT
>.|TRBJ2-5|TRBV9|once
CASSVVPAGASETQYF
TGTGCCAGCAGCGTAGTCCCCGCGGGGGCGAGTGAGACCCAGTACTTC
>.|TRBJ1-2|TRBV11-2|.
CASSLDRQGGGYTF
TGTGCCAGCAGCTTAGATCGGCAGGGAGGCGGCTACACCTTC
>.|TRBJ2-7|TRBV6-6|.
CASSYGTRGASYEQYF
TGTGCCAGCAGTTACGGGACGAGGGGAGCAAGCTACGAGCAGTACTTC
>.|TRBJ2-5|TRBV7-8|once
CASSLDRGETQYF
TGTGCCAGCAGCTTGGACAGAGGCGAGACCCAGTACTTC
>.|TRBJ2-7|TRBV29-1|.
CSVEDQGRAYEQYF
TGCAGCGTTGAAGATCAGGGAAGGGCCTACGAGCAGTACTTC
>.|TRBJ2-1|TRBV11-3|.
CASSLGTGNEQFF
TGTGCCAGCAGCTTGGGGACGGGCAATGAGCAGTTCTTC
>.|TRBJ2-3|TRBV5-4|.
CASSLGRGDTQYF
TGTGCCAGCAGCTTGGGAAGAGGAGATACGCAGTATTTT
>.|TRBJ2-7|TRBV5-4|medium-sized
CASGLGPSYEQYF
TGTGCCAGCGGTTTGGGGCCATCCTACGAGCAGTACTTC
>.|TRBJ1-1|TRBV13|.
CASSSDQNTEAFF
TGTGCCAGCAGCTCGGACCAGAACACTGAAGCTTTCTTT
>TRBD1|TRBJ1-1|TRBV28|.
CASKGTGDASEAFF
TGTGCCAGCAAGGGGACAGGGGATGCCTCTGAAGCTTTCTTT
>.|TRBJ2-5|TRBV4-1|.
CASSPAGRRGQETQYF
TGCGCCAGCAGCCCAGCCGGGCGGCGGGGCCAAGAGACCCAGTACTTC
>.|TRBJ1-3|TRBV23-1|.
CASSQSSPAANTIYF
TGCGCCAGCAGTCAATCCAGCCCGGCAGCGAACACCATATATTTT
>TRBD1|TRBJ2-2|TRBV5-1|.
CASSTGQGAYAGELFF
TGCGCCAGCAGCACCGGACAGGGTGCGTACGCCGGGGAGCTGTTTTTT
>.|TRBJ2-3|TRBV6-5|few
CASSYETRSSTDTQYF
TGTGCCAGCAGTTACGAGACTAGATCTAGCACAGATACGCAGTATTTT
>.|TRBJ1-2|TRBV4-3|.
CASSQEWGIYTF
TGCGCCAGCAGCCAAGAGTGGGGAATCTACACCTTC
>.|TRBJ2-3|TRBV14|.
CASSAQPGLSTDTQYF
TGTGCCAGCAGCGCCCAACCGGGACTGAGCACAGATACGCAGTATTTT
>TRBD2|TRBJ2-3|TRBV4-3|.
CASSQDRVGGDTQYF
TGCGCCAGCAGCCAAGATCGGGTCGGGGGGGATACGCAGTATTTT